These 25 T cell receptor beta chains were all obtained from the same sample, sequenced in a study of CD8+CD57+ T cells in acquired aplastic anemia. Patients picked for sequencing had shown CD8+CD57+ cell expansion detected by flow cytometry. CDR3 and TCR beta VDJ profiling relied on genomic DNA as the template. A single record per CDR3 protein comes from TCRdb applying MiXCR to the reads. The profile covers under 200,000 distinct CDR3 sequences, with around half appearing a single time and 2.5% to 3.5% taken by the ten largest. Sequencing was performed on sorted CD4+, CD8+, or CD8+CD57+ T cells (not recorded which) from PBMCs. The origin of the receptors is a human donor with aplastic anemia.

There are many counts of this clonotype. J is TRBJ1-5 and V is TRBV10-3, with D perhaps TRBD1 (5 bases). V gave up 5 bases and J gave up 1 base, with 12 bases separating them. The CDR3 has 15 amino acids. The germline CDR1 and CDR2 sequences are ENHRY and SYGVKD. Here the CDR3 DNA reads TGTGCCATCAGTCCAGGGTACGGCAGCAATCAGCCCCAGCATTTT. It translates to CAISPGYGSNQPQHF.

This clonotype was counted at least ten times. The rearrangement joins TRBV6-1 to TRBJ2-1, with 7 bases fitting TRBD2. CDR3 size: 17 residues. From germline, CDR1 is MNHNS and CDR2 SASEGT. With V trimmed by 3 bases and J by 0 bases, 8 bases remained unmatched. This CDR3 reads CASSDPPGGSSYNEQFF. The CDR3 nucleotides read TGTGCCAGCAGTGACCCTCCGGGGGGAAGCTCCTACAATGAGCAGTTCTTC.

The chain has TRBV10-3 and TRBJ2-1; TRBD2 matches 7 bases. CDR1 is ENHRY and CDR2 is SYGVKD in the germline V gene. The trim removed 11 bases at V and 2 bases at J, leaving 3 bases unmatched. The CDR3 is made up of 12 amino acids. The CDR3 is CAAGDPYNEQFF. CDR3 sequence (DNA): TGTGCCGCGGGGGACCCCTACAATGAGCAGTTCTTC.

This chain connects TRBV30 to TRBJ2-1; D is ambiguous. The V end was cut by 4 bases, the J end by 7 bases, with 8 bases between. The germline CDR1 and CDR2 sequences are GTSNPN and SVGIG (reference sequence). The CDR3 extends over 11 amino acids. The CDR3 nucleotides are TGTGCCTGGACTTCAGGAAATGAGCAGTTCTTC. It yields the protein CAWTSGNEQFF. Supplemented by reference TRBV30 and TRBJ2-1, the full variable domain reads SQTIHQWPATLVQPVGSPLSLECTVEGTSNPNLYWYRQAAGRGLQLLFYSVGIGQISSEVPQNLSASRPQDRQFILSSKKLLLSDSGFYLCAWTSGNEQFFGPGTRLTVL.

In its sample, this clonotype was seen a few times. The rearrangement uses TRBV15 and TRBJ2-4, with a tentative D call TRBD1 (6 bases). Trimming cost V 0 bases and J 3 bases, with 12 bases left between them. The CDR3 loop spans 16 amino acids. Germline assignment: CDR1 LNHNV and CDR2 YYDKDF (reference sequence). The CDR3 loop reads CATSRDGRGGKNIQYF. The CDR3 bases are TGTGCCACCAGCAGAGACGGCAGGGGCGGCAAAAACATTCAGTACTTC.

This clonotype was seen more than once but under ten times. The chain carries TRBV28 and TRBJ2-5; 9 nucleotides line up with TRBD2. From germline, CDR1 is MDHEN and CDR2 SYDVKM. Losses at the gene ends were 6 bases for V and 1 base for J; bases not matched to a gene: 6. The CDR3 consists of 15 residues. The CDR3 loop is CASSLSGGRQETQYF. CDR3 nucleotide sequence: TGTGCCAGCAGCCTTAGCGGGGGTCGCCAAGAGACCCAGTACTTC.

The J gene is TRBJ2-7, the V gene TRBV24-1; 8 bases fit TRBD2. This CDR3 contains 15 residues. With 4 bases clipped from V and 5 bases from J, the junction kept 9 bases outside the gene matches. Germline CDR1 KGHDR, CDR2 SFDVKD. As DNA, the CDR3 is TGTGCCACCAGTGACTTAAGCGGGAGAAGGGACGAGCAGTACTTC. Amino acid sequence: CATSDLSGRRDEQYF.

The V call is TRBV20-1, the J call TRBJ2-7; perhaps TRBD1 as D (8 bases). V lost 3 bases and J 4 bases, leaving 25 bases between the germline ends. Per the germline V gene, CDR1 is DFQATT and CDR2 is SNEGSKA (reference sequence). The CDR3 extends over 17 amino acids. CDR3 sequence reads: CSARGLDRGLTPYEQYF. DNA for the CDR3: TGCAGTGCTAGGGGTCTCGACAGGGGACTAACTCCTTACGAGCAGTACTTC.

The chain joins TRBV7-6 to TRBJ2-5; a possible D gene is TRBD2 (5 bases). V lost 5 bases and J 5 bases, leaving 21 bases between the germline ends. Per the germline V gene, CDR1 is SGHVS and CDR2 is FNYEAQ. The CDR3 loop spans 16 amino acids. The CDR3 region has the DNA TGTGCCAGCAGCGCCCAAGTAGTGGGTCGCGGGGAGACCCAGTACTTC. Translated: CASSAQVVGRGETQYF.

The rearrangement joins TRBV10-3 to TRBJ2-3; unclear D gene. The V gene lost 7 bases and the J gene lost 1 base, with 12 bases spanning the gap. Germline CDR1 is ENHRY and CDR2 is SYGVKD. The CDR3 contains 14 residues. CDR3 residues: CAITDPGGTDTQYF. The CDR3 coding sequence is TGTGCCATCACCGACCCTGGTGGCACAGATACGCAGTATTTT.

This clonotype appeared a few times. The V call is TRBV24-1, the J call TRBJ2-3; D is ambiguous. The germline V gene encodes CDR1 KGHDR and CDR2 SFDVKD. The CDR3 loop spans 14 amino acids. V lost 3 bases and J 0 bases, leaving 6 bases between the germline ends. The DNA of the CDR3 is TGTGCCACCAGTGATGCCAAGAGCACAGATACGCAGTATTTT. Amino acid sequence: CATSDAKSTDTQYF.

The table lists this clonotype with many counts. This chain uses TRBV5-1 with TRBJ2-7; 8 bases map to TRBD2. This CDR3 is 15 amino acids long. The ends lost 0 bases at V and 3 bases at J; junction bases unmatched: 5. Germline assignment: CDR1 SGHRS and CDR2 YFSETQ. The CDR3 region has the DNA TGCGCCAGCAGCTTGGTGGCCGGGGGGGACTACGAGCAGTACTTC. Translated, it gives CASSLVAGGDYEQYF.

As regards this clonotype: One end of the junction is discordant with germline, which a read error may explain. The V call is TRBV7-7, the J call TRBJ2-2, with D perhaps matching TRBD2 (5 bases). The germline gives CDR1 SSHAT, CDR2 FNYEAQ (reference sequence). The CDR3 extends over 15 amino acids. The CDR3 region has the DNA TGTGCCAGCAGCCTAGGCCAGCGCGGCACCGGGGAGCTGTCTTTT. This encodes CASSLGQRGTGELSF. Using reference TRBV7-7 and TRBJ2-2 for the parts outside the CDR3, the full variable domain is GAGVSQSPRYKVTKRGQDVTLRCDPISSHATLYWYQQALGQGPEFLTYFNYEAQPDKSGLPSDRFSAERPEGSISTLTIQRTEQRDSAMYRCASSLGQRGTGELSFGEGSRLTVL.

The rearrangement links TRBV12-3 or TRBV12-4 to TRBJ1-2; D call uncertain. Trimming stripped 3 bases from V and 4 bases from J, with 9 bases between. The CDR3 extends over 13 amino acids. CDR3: CASSFIETYGYTF. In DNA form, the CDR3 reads TGTGCCAGCAGTTTTATAGAGACCTATGGCTACACCTTC.

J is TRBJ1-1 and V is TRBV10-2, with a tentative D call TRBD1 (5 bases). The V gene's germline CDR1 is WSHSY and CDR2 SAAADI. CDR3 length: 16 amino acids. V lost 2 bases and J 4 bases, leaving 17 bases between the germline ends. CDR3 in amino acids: CASSEPWGRGFTEAFF. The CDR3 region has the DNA TGCGCCAGCAGTGAGCCCTGGGGGAGAGGGTTCACTGAAGCTTTCTTT.

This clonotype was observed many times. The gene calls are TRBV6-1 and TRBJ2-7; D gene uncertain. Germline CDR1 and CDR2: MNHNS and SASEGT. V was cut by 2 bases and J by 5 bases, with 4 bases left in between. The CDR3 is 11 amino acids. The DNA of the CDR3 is TGTGCCAGCAGTGAATTTAACGAGCAGTACTTC. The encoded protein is CASSEFNEQYF.

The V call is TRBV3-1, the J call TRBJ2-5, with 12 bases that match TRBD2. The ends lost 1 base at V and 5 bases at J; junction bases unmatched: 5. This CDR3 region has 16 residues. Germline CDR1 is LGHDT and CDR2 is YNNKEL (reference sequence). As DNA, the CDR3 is TGTGCCAGCAGCCAAGGACTAGCGGGAGTGGGTGAGACCCAGTACTTC. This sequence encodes CASSQGLAGVGETQYF.

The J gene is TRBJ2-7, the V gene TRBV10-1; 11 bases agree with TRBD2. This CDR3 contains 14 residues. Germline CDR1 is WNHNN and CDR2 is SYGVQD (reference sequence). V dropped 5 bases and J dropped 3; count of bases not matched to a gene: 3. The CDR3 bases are TGCGCCAGCAGTCCGGGACTAGCGGTCTACGAGCAGTACTTC. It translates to CASSPGLAVYEQYF.

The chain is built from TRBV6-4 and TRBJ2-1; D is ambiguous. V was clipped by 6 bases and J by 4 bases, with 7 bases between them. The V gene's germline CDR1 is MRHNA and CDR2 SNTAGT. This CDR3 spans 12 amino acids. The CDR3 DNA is TGTGCCAGCAGCGGACGGTACAATGAGCAGTTCTTC. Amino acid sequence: CASSGRYNEQFF.

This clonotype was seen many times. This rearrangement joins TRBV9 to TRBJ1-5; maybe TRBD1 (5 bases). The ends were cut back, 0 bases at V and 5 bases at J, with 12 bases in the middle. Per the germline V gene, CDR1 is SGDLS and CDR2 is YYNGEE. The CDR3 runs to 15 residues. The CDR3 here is CASSVAGTVDQPQHF. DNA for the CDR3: TGTGCCAGCAGCGTAGCCGGGACTGTGGATCAGCCCCAGCATTTT.

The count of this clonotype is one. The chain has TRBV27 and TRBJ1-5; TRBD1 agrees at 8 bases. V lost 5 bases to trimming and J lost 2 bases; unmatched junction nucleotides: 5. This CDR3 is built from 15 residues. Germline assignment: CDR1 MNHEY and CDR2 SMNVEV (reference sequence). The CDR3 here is CASSTGQGGNQPQHF. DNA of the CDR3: TGTGCCAGCAGTACAGGACAGGGAGGCAATCAGCCCCAGCATTTT.

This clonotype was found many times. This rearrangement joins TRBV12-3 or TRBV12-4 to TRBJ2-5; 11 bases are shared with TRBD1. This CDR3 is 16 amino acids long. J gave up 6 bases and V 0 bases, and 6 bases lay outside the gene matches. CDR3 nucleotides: TGTGCCAGCAGTTTAGCTCCGGGACAGGGGGGACAGACCCAGTACTTC. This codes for CASSLAPGQGGQTQYF.

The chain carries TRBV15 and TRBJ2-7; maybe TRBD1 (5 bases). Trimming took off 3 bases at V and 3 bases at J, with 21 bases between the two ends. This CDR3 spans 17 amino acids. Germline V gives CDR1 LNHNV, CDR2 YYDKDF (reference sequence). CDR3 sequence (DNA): TGTGCCACCAGCAGTCTCACGGACGCTCAAAGGGGCTACGAGCAGTACTTC. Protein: CATSSLTDAQRGYEQYF.

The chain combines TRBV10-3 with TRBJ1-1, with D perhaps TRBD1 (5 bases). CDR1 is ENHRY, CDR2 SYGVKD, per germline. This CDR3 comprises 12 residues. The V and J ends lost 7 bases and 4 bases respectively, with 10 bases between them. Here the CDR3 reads CAINEQGTEAFF. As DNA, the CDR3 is TGTGCCATCAACGAGCAGGGCACTGAAGCTTTCTTT.

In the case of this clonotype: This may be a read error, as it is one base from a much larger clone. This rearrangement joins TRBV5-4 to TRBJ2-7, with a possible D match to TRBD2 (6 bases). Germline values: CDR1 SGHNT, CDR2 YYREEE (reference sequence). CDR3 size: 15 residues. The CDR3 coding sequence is TGTGCCTGCAGTCGGGAGTTACAAACTCGGAACGAGCAGTACTTC. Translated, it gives CACSRELQTRNEQYF.